This TCR beta chain was recovered during a study of PD-1 blockade in classical Hodgkin lymphoma. Trimming stripped 2 bases from V and 5 bases from J, with 12 bases between. The germline gives CDR1 MGHDK, CDR2 SYGVNS. This CDR3 is built from 15 residues. Produced via immunoSEQ multiplex PCR; TCRdb's table is partial and in-frame only. The sample includes approximately 29,000 clones, approximately 79% of them seen just once. The time point is: cycle 4 day 1 (C4D1), after 5 to 7 weeks of nivolumab. In every patient, relapse followed autologous stem cell transplantation, while exposure to brentuximab vedotin differed. The CD4+ T cells used were purified from thawed PBMCs through magnetic negative selection.

The material was CD4+ T cells from blood, obtained before the fourth cycle of nivolumab. The rearrangement uses TRBV25-1 and TRBJ2-2, with D tentatively TRBD2 (7 bases). The source of this sequence is a human donor with classical Hodgkin lymphoma. This CDR3 is CASSEPRGGTGELFF. Here the CDR3 DNA reads TGTGCCAGCAGTGAACCCAGGGGAGGGACCGGGGAGCTGTTTTTT. The full variable domain, completed using reference TRBV25-1 and TRBJ2-2, is EADIYQTPRYLVIGTGKKITLECSQTMGHDKMYWYQQDPGMELHLIHYSYGVNSTEKGDLSSESTVSRIRTEHFPLTLESARPSHTSQYLCASSEPRGGTGELFFGEGSRLTVL.